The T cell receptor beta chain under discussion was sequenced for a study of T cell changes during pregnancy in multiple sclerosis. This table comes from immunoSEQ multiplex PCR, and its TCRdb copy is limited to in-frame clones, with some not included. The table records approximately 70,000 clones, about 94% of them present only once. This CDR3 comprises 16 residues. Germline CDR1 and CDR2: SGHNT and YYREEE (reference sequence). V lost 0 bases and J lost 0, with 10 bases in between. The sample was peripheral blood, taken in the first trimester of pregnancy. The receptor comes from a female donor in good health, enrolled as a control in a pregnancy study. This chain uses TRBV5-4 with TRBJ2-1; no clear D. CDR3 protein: CASSLGHPSSYNEQFF. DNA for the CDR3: TGTGCCAGCAGCTTGGGACACCCGAGCTCCTACAATGAGCAGTTCTTC.